One and the same sample provided the 30 T cell receptor beta chains below, sequenced in a study of beta chain features in type 1 diabetes. Since all of the isolated RNA was reverse transcribed, expressed TCRB transcripts were what got sequenced. Clones were read by immunoSEQ multiplex PCR, and TCRdb kept only the in-frame ones, dropping some. This table has more than 550,000 clones, around 15% appearing once. Their recognized antigens are unknown. Findings of the study overall: All four CD4+ subsets of Type 1 diabetes patients contained TCRB CDR3s that were moderately but significantly shorter.

The specimen sequenced was naive CD4+ T cells from blood. The receptors originated from a man younger than 30 with type 1 diabetes.

This clone was detected a few times. V is TRBV2 and J is TRBJ2-1; D possibly corresponds to TRBD1 (5 bases). The germline V and J ends were trimmed by 8 bases and 5 bases, with 19 bases remaining between them. Germline values: CDR1 SNHLY, CDR2 FYNNEI. CDR3 size: 15 residues. As DNA, the CDR3 is TGTGCCAGCGGGGCAGTGCAGCAGCCCGACAATGAGCAGTTCTTC. Encoded protein: CASGAVQQPDNEQFF.

In its sample, this clone was seen a few times. The rearrangement links TRBV2 to TRBJ2-7, with TRBD2 matching 11 bases. The CDR3 sequence is 14 residues long. Germline V gene sequence: CDR1 SNHLY, CDR2 FYNNEI. J was trimmed by 3 bases and V by 6 bases; bases with no gene match: 4. CDR3 loop: CASRETSGGYEQYF. The CDR3 nucleotides are TGTGCCAGCAGAGAAACTAGCGGGGGCTACGAGCAGTACTTC. The entire variable domain, with the rest obtained from reference TRBV2 and TRBJ2-7, is as follows: EPEVTQTPSHQVTQMGQEVILRCVPISNHLYFYWYRQILGQKVEFLVSFYNNEISEKSEIFDDQFSVERPDGSNFTLKIRSTKLEDSAMYFCASRETSGGYEQYFGPGTRLTVT.

The chain links TRBV11-2 to TRBJ1-1; no clear D. The V end was cut by 4 bases, the J end by 7 bases, with 16 bases between. CDR1 and CDR2 from the germline V gene are SGHAT and FQNNGV. The CDR3 runs 14 residues. CDR3 DNA: TGTGCCAGCAGCTGGGAGGGTTTTGCGTTTGAAGCTTTCTTT. This sequence encodes CASSWEGFAFEAFF.

In this sample, this clone turned up a few times. The V and J genes are TRBV27 and TRBJ1-2; D might be TRBD1 (5 bases). The CDR3 contains 17 residues. V shed 2 bases and J shed 4 bases, with 20 bases lying between them. CDR1 MNHEY and CDR2 SMNVEV come from the germline V gene (reference sequence). CDR3: CASSLIGVGAGGYGYTF. The CDR3 nucleotides are TGTGCCAGCAGTTTAATTGGCGTTGGGGCCGGTGGCTATGGCTACACCTTC.

The CDR3 protein is CSGGTEAFF. In nucleotides, the CDR3 is TGCAGTGGCGGGACTGAAGCTTTCTTT. The chain uses TRBV20-1 and TRBJ1-1; D remains unclear. CDR1 and CDR2 (germline): DFQATT, SNEGSKA (reference sequence). Deletions cut 7 bases from V and 5 bases from J, with 5 bases between. The CDR3 covers 9 residues.

The gene calls are TRBV28 and TRBJ2-7; D ambiguous. CDR1 is MDHEN, CDR2 SYDVKM, per germline. V shed 6 bases and J shed 3 bases, with 6 bases lying between them. The CDR3 runs 11 residues. For the CDR3, the DNA is TGTGCCAGCAGCATCAACTACGAGCAGTACTTC. It translates to CASSINYEQYF.

The rearrangement links TRBV28 to TRBJ1-5; D gene uncertain. The CDR3 is made up of 13 amino acids. Trimming took 6 bases from V and 3 from J, leaving 9 bases between them. From germline, CDR1 is MDHEN and CDR2 SYDVKM. Here the CDR3 reads CASRWQDNQPQHF. In DNA, the CDR3 is TGTGCCAGCAGGTGGCAGGACAATCAGCCCCAGCATTTT.

The genes are TRBV7-9 and TRBJ1-1; D is uncertain. Germline assignment: CDR1 SEHNR and CDR2 FQNEAQ (reference sequence). The CDR3 extends over 13 amino acids. The V gene lost 4 bases and the J gene lost 0 bases, with 6 bases spanning the gap. The CDR3 nucleotides read TGTGCCAGCAGCTCGAACTTGAACACTGAAGCTTTCTTT. Translation: CASSSNLNTEAFF.

This chain joins TRBV5-1 and TRBJ2-2, with 15 bases matching TRBD2. Germline V gene data show CDR1 as SGHRS and CDR2 as YFSETQ. Unmatched junction bases numbered 6, after V lost 3 bases and J lost 9 bases. The CDR3 is made up of 16 amino acids. In DNA, the CDR3 is TGCGCCAGCAGCTCCGGACTAGCGGGAGGGCACCGGGAGCTGTTTTTT. Translated, it gives CASSSGLAGGHRELFF.

The rearrangement joins TRBV7-9 to TRBJ2-7, with 9 bases fitting TRBD2. CDR1 and CDR2 from the germline V gene are SEHNR and FQNEAQ (reference sequence). Trimming took 5 bases from V and 5 from J; bases not matched to a gene: 7. This CDR3 comprises 14 residues. Here the CDR3 DNA reads TGTGCCAGCAGCCCTCGGCGGGAGGGCGACGAGCAGTACTTC. It specifies CASSPRREGDEQYF.

The chain combines TRBV2 with TRBJ1-1, with a weak D call TRBD1 (5 bases). This CDR3 has 13 amino acids. In germline, CDR1 is SNHLY, CDR2 FYNNEI. V was pared by 9 bases and J by 0 bases, with 11 bases between. CDR3 coding DNA: TGTGCCAGGGTAACAGGTTTGAACACTGAAGCTTTCTTT. Its translation is CARVTGLNTEAFF.

This clone was picked up a small number of times. The chain has TRBV25-1 and TRBJ2-7; no clear D gene. In germline, CDR1 is MGHDK, CDR2 SYGVNS. The length of the CDR3 is 13 residues. The V and J ends lost 1 base and 0 bases respectively, with 4 bases between them. The CDR3 loop reads CASSELYSYEQYF. The CDR3 region has the DNA TGTGCCAGCAGTGAATTGTACTCCTACGAGCAGTACTTC.

V and J are TRBV7-2 and TRBJ2-1; D ambiguous. The CDR3 is made up of 15 amino acids. The V gene lost 1 base and the J gene lost 0 bases, with 7 bases spanning the gap. Looked up from germline, CDR1 is SGHTA and CDR2 is FQGNSA. The CDR3 spells CASSLGLISYNEQFF. DNA for the CDR3: TGTGCCAGCAGCTTAGGGCTCATCTCCTACAATGAGCAGTTCTTC.

This clone was counted only a few times. The rearrangement uses TRBV5-1 and TRBJ2-1, with D unresolved. V was cut by 4 bases and J by 9 bases, with 23 bases left in between. The germline V gene has CDR1 SGHRS and CDR2 YFSETQ. This CDR3 spans 16 amino acids. The CDR3 loop reads CASSEIPSGSRGEQFF. The CDR3, as DNA: TGCGCCAGCAGCGAAATCCCCTCCGGGTCCCGAGGTGAGCAGTTCTTC. Combining the CDR3 with reference TRBV5-1 and TRBJ2-1 gives the whole variable domain KAGVTQTPRYLIKTRGQQVTLSCSPISGHRSVSWYQQTPGQGLQFLFEYFSETQRNKGNFPGRFSGRQFSNSRSEMNVSTLELGDSALYLCASSEIPSGSRGEQFFGPGTRLTVL.

This clone was detected only a few times. The chain is built from TRBV5-1 and TRBJ1-1; 10 bases are shared with TRBD1. Trimming cost V 7 bases and J 6 bases; bases outside gene matches: 9. Germline V gene sequence: CDR1 SGHRS, CDR2 YFSETQ. The CDR3 length is 14 residues. In nucleotides, the CDR3 is TGCGCCAGCGGCCAGGACAGGGGGTTCTCTGAAGCTTTCTTT. Amino acids: CASGQDRGFSEAFF.

This clone was seen a few times. The chain carries TRBV29-1 and TRBJ1-2; 8 bases fit TRBD1. The CDR3 has 15 residues. Trimming at V came to 6 bases and at J to 7 bases, leaving 16 bases not matched to a gene. Germline V gene sequence: CDR1 SQVTM, CDR2 ANQGSEA. CDR3 region: CSVEDRDWAYSGYTF. CDR3 bases: TGCAGCGTAGAGGACAGGGATTGGGCTTATTCTGGCTACACCTTC.

This clone was detected only a few times. The rearrangement joins TRBV7-8 to TRBJ2-5; 7 bases fit TRBD1. The J segment lost 2 bases and the V segment lost 4 bases, leaving 4 bases of the junction unmatched. The germline V gene encodes CDR1 SGHVS and CDR2 FQNEAQ. The CDR3 is 14 residues long. CDR3 coding DNA: TGTGCCAGCAGCTCTTCGGACAGGCAAGAGACCCAGTACTTC. Its translation: CASSSSDRQETQYF.

This clone was counted only a few times. This chain uses TRBV7-2 with TRBJ2-5; 8 positions agree with TRBD1. This CDR3 comprises 15 residues. Per germline, CDR1 SGHTA and CDR2 FQGNSA. V was clipped by 1 base and J by 5 bases; unmatched bases: 6. Here the CDR3 reads CASSLEQGESETQYF. The CDR3 nucleotides read TGTGCCAGCAGCTTAGAACAGGGGGAGTCGGAGACCCAGTACTTC.

This clone has more than one count but fewer than ten. The J gene is TRBJ1-3, the V gene TRBV29-1; D is undetermined. Germline V gene lookup returns CDR1 SQVTM and CDR2 ANQGSEA. V was pared by 6 bases and J by 1 base, with 10 bases between. This CDR3 region has 13 residues. The CDR3 nucleotides read TGCAGCGTAAAGCAACTGTCTGGAAACACCATATATTTT. Its translation is CSVKQLSGNTIYF.

This clone was counted a few times. This rearrangement joins TRBV15 to TRBJ2-5, with D maybe TRBD2 (5 bases). Trimming stripped 5 bases from V and 1 base from J, with 20 bases between. The germline V gene has CDR1 LNHNV and CDR2 YYDKDF (reference sequence). The CDR3 consists of 17 residues. CDR3 bases: TGTGCCACCAGCGACCCGATCCCTAGCCCGGTCCAAGAGACCCAGTACTTC. Its protein is CATSDPIPSPVQETQYF.

A word on this clone: Other DNA sequences of this sample code for an identical CDR3. This chain uses TRBV7-9 with TRBJ2-5; the match to TRBD2 covers 8 bases. Germline V gives CDR1 SEHNR, CDR2 FQNEAQ (reference sequence). This CDR3 has 13 amino acids. Unmatched junction bases numbered 4, after V lost 6 bases and J lost 4 bases. CDR3 bases: TGTGCCAGCAGTCGACGGGGGGGAGAGACCCAGTACTTC. It specifies CASSRRGGETQYF.

The rearrangement uses TRBV30 and TRBJ1-4, with D perhaps TRBD1 (5 bases). This CDR3 is 17 amino acids long. Trimming shortened V by 3 bases and J by 7 bases, and 24 bases separated the two germline ends. The germline V gene has CDR1 GTSNPN and CDR2 SVGIG (reference sequence). CDR3 DNA sequence: TGTGCCTGGAGCCTACCACCAACAGGACCCCGACGTGAAAAACTGTTTTTT. It yields the protein CAWSLPPTGPRREKLFF.

This clone was counted between two and nine times. The chain carries TRBV4-3 and TRBJ1-2; D is possibly TRBD1 (5 bases). CDR1 is LGHNA, CDR2 YSLEER, per germline. The CDR3 extends over 15 amino acids. Trimming pared 1 base from V and 5 bases from J, leaving 14 bases between. The DNA for the CDR3 is TGCGCCAGCAGCCAAGCAGTCAGGGACTTGTATGGCTACACCTTC. Translated, it gives CASSQAVRDLYGYTF.

This clone turned up a few times. The chain has TRBV28 and TRBJ2-4; D may be TRBD2 (5 bases). CDR1 is MDHEN and CDR2 is SYDVKM in the germline V gene. V was shortened by 6 bases and J by 8 bases, with 14 bases between the two germline ends. The CDR3 is 13 amino acids. The CDR3 reads CASREGGIHIQYF. DNA for the CDR3: TGTGCCAGCAGAGAGGGTGGAATTCACATTCAGTACTTC.

About this clone itself: At the DNA level, this CDR3 is encoded by other sequences in the same sample as well. This sequence joins TRBV29-1 and TRBJ2-7, with TRBD1 identical over 10 bases. V gave up 8 bases and J gave up 1 base; unmatched junction bases: 8. The CDR3 is 14 residues long. CDR1 SQVTM and CDR2 ANQGSEA come from the germline V gene. The CDR3 DNA is TGCAGCATTCGTCGGGACAGGGGTTCCTACGAGCAGTACTTC. It encodes CSIRRDRGSYEQYF.

The table lists this clone with a few counts. The gene calls are TRBV30 and TRBJ1-2, with 7 bases fitting TRBD1. The CDR3 is 15 residues long. Trimming removed 2 bases from V and 3 bases from J; junction bases left unmatched: 9. Germline V gives CDR1 GTSNPN, CDR2 SVGIG (reference sequence). The CDR3 DNA is TGTGCCTGGAGTACGACAGGGCGGATGTACTATGGCTACACCTTC. This translates into CAWSTTGRMYYGYTF.

The chain joins TRBV30 to TRBJ2-7; D remains ambiguous. The V end was cut by 1 base, the J end by 1 base, with 5 bases between. Germline V lookup: CDR1 GTSNPN, CDR2 SVGIG (reference sequence). CDR3 length equals 12 residues. The CDR3 nucleotides are TGTGCCTGGAGTGACAGTTCCTACGAGCAGTACTTC. Translated, it gives CAWSDSSYEQYF.

This clone showed up just a few times. This chain uses TRBV30 with TRBJ1-6; D is undetermined. The CDR3 loop spans 12 amino acids. Germline V lookup: CDR1 GTSNPN, CDR2 SVGIG (reference sequence). The V gene lost 2 bases and the J gene lost 10 bases, with 9 bases spanning the gap. CDR3 in amino acids: CAWSLMRSPLHF. DNA for the CDR3: TGTGCCTGGAGTCTGATGAGGTCACCCCTCCACTTT.

The chain uses TRBV2 and TRBJ2-1, with TRBD1 matching over 10 bases. Germline lookup yields CDR1 SNHLY and CDR2 FYNNEI. V lost 10 bases to trimming and J lost 5 bases; unmatched junction nucleotides: 5. The CDR3 totals 13 residues. Written as DNA, the CDR3 is TGTGCCATCTCCGGGACAGGGGACAATGAGCAGTTCTTC. Protein sequence: CAISGTGDNEQFF.

The rearrangement uses TRBV30 and TRBJ1-1; no reliable D call. The ends were cut back, 1 base at V and 4 bases at J, with 19 bases in the middle. Germline V gene lookup returns CDR1 GTSNPN and CDR2 SVGIG (reference sequence). The CDR3 runs to 16 residues. CDR3 residues: CAWSEPSTPRGTEAFF. The CDR3 nucleotides are TGTGCCTGGAGTGAGCCTTCGACACCCCGTGGCACTGAAGCTTTCTTT.